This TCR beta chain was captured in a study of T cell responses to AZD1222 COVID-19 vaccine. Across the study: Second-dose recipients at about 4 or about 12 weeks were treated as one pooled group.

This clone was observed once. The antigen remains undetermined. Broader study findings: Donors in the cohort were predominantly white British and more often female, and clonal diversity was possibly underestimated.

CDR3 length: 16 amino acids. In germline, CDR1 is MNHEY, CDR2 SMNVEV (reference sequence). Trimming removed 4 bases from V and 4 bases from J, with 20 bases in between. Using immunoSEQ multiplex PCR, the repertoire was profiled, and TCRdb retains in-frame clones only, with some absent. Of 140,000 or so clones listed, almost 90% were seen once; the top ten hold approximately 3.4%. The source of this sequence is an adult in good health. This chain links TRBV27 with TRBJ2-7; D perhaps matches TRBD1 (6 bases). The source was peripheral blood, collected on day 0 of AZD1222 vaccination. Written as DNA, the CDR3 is TGTGCCAGCAGTTCCGTGGACAGCTCCAAGTTATACGAGCAGTACTTC. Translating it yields CASSSVDSSKLYEQYF.